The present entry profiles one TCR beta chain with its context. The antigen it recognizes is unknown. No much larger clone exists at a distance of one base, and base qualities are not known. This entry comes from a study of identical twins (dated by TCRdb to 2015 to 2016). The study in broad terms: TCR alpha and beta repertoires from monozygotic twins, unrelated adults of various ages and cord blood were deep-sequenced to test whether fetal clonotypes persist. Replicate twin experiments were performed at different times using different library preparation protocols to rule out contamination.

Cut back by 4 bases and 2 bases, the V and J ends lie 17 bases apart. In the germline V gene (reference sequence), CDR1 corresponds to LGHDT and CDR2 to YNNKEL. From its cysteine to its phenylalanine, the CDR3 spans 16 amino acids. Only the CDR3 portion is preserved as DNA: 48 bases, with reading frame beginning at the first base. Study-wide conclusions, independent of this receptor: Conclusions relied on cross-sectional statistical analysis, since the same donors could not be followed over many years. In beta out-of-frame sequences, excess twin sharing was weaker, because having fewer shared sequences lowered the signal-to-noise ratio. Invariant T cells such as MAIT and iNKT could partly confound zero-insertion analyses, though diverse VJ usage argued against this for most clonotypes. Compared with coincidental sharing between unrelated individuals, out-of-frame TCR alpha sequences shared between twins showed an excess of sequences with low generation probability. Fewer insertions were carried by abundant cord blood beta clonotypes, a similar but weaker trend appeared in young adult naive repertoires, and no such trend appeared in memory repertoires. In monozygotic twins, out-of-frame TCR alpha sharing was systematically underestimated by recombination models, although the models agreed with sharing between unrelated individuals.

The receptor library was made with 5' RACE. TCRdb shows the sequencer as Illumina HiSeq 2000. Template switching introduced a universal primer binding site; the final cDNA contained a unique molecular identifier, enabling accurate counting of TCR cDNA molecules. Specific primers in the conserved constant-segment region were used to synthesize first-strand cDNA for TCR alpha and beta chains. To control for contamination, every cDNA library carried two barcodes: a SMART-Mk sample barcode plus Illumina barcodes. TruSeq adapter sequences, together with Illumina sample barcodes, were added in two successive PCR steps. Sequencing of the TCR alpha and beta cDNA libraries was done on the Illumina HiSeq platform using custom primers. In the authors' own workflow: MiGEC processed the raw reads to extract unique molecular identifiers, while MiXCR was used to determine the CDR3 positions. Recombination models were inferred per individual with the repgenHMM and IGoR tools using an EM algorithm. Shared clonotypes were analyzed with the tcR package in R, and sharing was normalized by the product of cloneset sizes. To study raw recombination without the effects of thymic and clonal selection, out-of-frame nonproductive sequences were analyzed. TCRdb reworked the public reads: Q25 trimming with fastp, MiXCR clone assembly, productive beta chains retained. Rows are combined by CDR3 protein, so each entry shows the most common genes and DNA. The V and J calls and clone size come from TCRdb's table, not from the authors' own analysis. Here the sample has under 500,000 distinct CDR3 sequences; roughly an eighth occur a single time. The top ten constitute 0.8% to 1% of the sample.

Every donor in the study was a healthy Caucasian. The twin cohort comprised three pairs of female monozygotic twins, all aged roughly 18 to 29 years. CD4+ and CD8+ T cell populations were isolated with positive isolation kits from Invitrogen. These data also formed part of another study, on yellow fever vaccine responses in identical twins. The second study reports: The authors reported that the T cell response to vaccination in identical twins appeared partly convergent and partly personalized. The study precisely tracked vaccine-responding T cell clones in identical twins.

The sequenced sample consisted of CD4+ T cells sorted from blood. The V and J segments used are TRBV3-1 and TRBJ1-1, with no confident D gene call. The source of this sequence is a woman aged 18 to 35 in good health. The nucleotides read TGTGCCAGCAGCCCCCCCAGAGTCCTATCTAACACTGAAGCTTTCTTT. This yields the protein CASSPPRVLSNTEAFF.